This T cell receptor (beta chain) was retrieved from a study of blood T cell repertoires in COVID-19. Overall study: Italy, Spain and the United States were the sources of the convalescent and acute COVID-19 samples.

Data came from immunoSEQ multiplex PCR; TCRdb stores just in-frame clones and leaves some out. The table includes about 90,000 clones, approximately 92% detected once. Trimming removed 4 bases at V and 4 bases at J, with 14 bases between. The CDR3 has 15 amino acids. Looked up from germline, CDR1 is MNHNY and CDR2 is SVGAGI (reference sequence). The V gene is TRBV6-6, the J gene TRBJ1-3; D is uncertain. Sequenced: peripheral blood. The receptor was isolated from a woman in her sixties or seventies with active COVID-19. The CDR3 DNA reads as TGTGCCAGCAGTTCGATAGGAGTCTCCGGAAACACCATATATTTT. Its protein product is CASSSIGVSGNTIYF.